Sequencing of this T cell receptor (beta chain) was carried out in a study of shared clonotypes between healthy human individuals. Profiling relied on immunoSEQ multiplex PCR, and the TCRdb table lists in-frame clones only, not all of them. The sample holds around 1.9 million clones; just over 90% are singletons and the top ten take over 1.5%. Naive CD8 isolation took CD45RO-negative cells positively selected for CCR7 and excluded terminally differentiated effector memory CD45RA+ cells. The origin of this receptor is a man aged 18 to 30 in good health. Some clones in this sample may be carry-over from other donors' samples. The sequencing sample was made of naive CD8+ T cells from PBMCs.

For the CDR3, the DNA is TGTGCCAGCAGTTTATCGCAGGACAACTATGGCTACACCTTC. Its translation: CASSLSQDNYGYTF. This chain joins TRBV27 and TRBJ1-2, with D hard to call. V dropped 0 bases and J dropped 2 bases, with 7 bases sitting between them. This CDR3 has 14 residues. Germline values: CDR1 MNHEY, CDR2 SMNVEV (reference sequence).